This entry describes one T cell receptor (beta chain). TCRdb re-analysed the 5' RACE reads in MiXCR, keeping a single row per CDR3 protein. Here the sample spans about 550,000 distinct CDR3 sequences, 15% to 20% being singletons. The sample comes from a study of T cells after yellow fever vaccination. The CDR3 contains 14 residues. The V end was cut by 3 bases, the J end by 4 bases, with 9 bases between. CDR1 is SEHNR, CDR2 FQNEAQ, per germline (reference sequence). The chain links TRBV7-9 to TRBJ1-4; perhaps TRBD1 as D (6 bases). The sequences come from PBMCs, collected 15 days after the yellow fever booster vaccination. The sequence was collected from a man between 25 and 39 years old who received the YFV17D yellow fever vaccine. The CDR3 reads CASSLDSLNEKLFF. The CDR3 nucleotides read TGTGCCAGCAGCTTGGACAGCCTTAATGAAAAACTGTTTTTT.